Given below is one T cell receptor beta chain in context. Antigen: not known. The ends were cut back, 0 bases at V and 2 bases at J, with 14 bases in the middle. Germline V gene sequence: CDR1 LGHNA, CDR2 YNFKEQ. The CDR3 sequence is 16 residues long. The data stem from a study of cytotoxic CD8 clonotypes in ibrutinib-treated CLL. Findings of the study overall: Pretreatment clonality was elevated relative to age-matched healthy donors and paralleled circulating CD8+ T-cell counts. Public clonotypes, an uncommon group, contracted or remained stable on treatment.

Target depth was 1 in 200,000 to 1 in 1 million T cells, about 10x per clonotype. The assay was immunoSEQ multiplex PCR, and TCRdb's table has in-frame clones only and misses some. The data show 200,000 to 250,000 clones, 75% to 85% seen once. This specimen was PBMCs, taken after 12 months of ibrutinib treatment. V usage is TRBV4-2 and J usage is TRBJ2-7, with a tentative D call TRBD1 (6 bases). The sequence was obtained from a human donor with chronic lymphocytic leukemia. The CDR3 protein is CASSQDTGQKTYEQYF. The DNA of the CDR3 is TGTGCCAGCAGCCAAGATACCGGACAGAAGACCTACGAGCAGTACTTC.